Here is one TCR beta chain with its context. The antigen is undetermined. At one end the junction does not follow the germline gene, possibly because of a read error. Within the sample, other DNA sequences also encode this same CDR3. The source of the sample is a study of cytomegalovirus exposure and HLA in healthy donors. Study-level information: Among the 398 genotyped donors, 65% to 90% were placed in the Caucasian-associated ancestry cluster.

Per the germline V gene, CDR1 is GTSNPN and CDR2 is SVGIG (reference sequence). CDR3 length: 15 amino acids. Study-wide results and caveats: Per a prior analysis, the majority of TCR beta V segments were productive roughly 90% or roughly 30% of the time. Sequencing depth roughly uniform across donors was assumed in presence/absence analyses.

13 Jbeta primers and 60 Vbeta primers were used for the PCR. TCRdb's copy holds only in-frame clones and misses some; the assay was immunoSEQ multiplex PCR. The sample lists about 180,000 clones; around three quarters were seen once. The V gene is TRBV30, the J gene TRBJ1-2; a weak D match, TRBD1 (6 bases). This TCR came from a woman aged 25 to 39 in good health and CMV-seropositive. The sample taken for sequencing was PBMCs. The CDR3 DNA reads TGCGCCTGGAGACCCCCGGACAGAAGTAACTATGGCTACACCTTC. Amino acids: CAWRPPDRSNYGYTF.